These 25 T cell receptor beta chains share one sample of origin, sequenced in a study of CXCR3-negative and CXCR3-positive naive CD8 T cells (dated by TCRdb to about 2019). Paper-wide results and their limitations: TRB CDR3s from CXCR3-positive naive cells showed higher hydrophobicity (lower Kidera factor 4), lower energy, and higher strength and volume indices than CXCR3-negative naive cells.

TCRdb shows the sequencer as NextSeq 550. The Human TCR Profiling Kit (MiLaboratory) was used to make UMI-labeled 5' RACE TRB cDNA libraries. TCRdb reprocessed the reads into one record per CDR3 protein sequence, lacking DNA. For this sample, the table gives over 95,000 distinct CDR3 sequences. The ten largest clones capture roughly 0.35% of the sample. Their target antigens are unknown. Material: naive CXCR3+ CD8+ T cells from blood. The cell subset or site tag for this specimen amounts to: CD45RO-CCR7+CD27+CD95- naive CD8+ T cells expressing CXCR3 (TNR3+). Receptor source: a human donor in good health. Some clones in this sample may be carry-over from other donors' samples.

The chain couples TRBV5-1 to TRBJ1-5. This CDR3 is built from 13 residues. Germline CDR1 SGHRS, CDR2 YFSETQ. CDR3 sequence reads: CASSRYSNQPQHF.

This CDR3 reads CSARVLEFFPDTQYF. The gene calls are TRBV20-1 and TRBJ2-3. The length of the CDR3 is 15 residues. Germline V lookup: CDR1 DFQATT, CDR2 SNEGSKA (reference sequence).

The chain links TRBV29-1 to TRBJ2-1; TCRdb lists TRBD2, though no DNA is available to test this call. This CDR3 is built from 13 residues. In germline, CDR1 is SQVTM, CDR2 ANQGSEA. The chain's CDR3 is CSVDREGRNEQFF.

The chain recombines TRBV29-1 with TRBJ1-1; as DNA is missing, the TRBD1 call by TCRdb cannot be tested. CDR3 length: 12 amino acids. CDR1 and CDR2 (germline): SQVTM, ANQGSEA. The CDR3 sequence: CSAPAGNTEAFF.

The rearrangement joins TRBV29-1 to TRBJ2-7. This CDR3 has 11 amino acids. Per germline, CDR1 SQVTM and CDR2 ANQGSEA. The CDR3 protein is CSVVSGYEQYF.

The gene calls are TRBV28 and TRBJ2-5; TCRdb's D call of TRBD2 is untestable without DNA. In germline, CDR1 is MDHEN, CDR2 SYDVKM. The CDR3 loop spans 15 amino acids. The CDR3 loop is CASSSAGGLKETQYF.

The V gene is TRBV20-1, the J gene TRBJ2-7; absent DNA, TCRdb's TRBD2 call cannot be checked. The germline CDR1 and CDR2 sequences are DFQATT and SNEGSKA (reference sequence). There are 14 residues in the CDR3. The CDR3 region is CSADPSGRVDEQYF.

The chain's CDR3 is CASSQGLGNYNEQFF. V is TRBV7-9 and J is TRBJ2-1; the D call from TCRdb, TRBD2, cannot be confirmed without DNA. This CDR3 is built from 15 residues. CDR1 and CDR2 (germline): SEHNR, FQNEAQ (reference sequence).

The rearrangement joins TRBV19 to TRBJ1-5. Germline lookup yields CDR1 LNHDA and CDR2 SQIVND (reference sequence). The length of the CDR3 is 12 residues. CDR3 amino acids: CASSLGNQPQHF.

V usage is TRBV9 and J usage is TRBJ1-1; absent DNA, TCRdb's TRBD1 call cannot be checked. The CDR3 totals 13 residues. Germline CDR1 and CDR2: SGDLS and YYNGEE. CDR3 region: CASSVVPGGEAFF.

The rearrangement links TRBV14 to TRBJ2-7; TCRdb's D call of TRBD2 is untestable without DNA. The germline CDR1 and CDR2 sequences are SGHDN and FVKESK. The CDR3 is 13 residues long. This chain's CDR3 is CASRSGDSYEQYF. Using reference TRBV14 and TRBJ2-7 for the parts outside the CDR3, the full variable domain is EAGVTQFPSHSVIEKGQTVTLRCDPISGHDNLYWYRRVMGKEIKFLLHFVKESKQDESGMPNNRFLAERTGGTYSTLKVQPAELEDSGVYFCASRSGDSYEQYFGPGTRLTVT.

The J gene is TRBJ2-1, the V gene TRBV19; TCRdb selects TRBD1, and the lack of DNA leaves this call unchecked. The CDR3 runs to 14 residues. The germline CDR1 and CDR2 sequences are LNHDA and SQIVND (reference sequence). The CDR3 here is CASRIQGTYNEQFF.

The chain links TRBV7-2 to TRBJ2-7; the TRBD1 assignment by TCRdb is unverifiable without DNA. Per the germline V gene, CDR1 is SGHTA and CDR2 is FQGNSA. This CDR3 spans 17 amino acids. CDR3 region: CASSYGQGPLGSYEQYF.

The CDR3 loop reads CASSESRGLAYEQYF. V gene TRBV10-1 combines with J gene TRBJ2-7; lacking DNA, the TRBD2 call made by TCRdb goes unchecked. The CDR3 is 15 amino acids. The germline CDR1 and CDR2 sequences are WNHNN and SYGVQD (reference sequence).

This chain's CDR3 is CASRGGLAGLQETQYF. V and J are TRBV2 and TRBJ2-5; the D call from TCRdb, TRBD2, cannot be confirmed without DNA. The CDR3 covers 16 residues. Germline V gene data show CDR1 as SNHLY and CDR2 as FYNNEI.

The chain is built from TRBV15 and TRBJ1-5. This CDR3 has 14 amino acids. Germline CDR1 and CDR2: LNHNV and YYDKDF (reference sequence). CDR3 protein: CATSRDRSNQPQHF.

This chain connects TRBV20-1 to TRBJ2-7; the TRBD1 assignment by TCRdb is unverifiable without DNA. The CDR3 runs to 13 residues. CDR1 and CDR2 from the germline V gene are DFQATT and SNEGSKA (reference sequence). CDR3 region: CSARGQGTYEQYF.

The CDR3 loop reads CASSLRVGLHNEQFF. The V and J genes are TRBV11-3 and TRBJ2-1; TCRdb gives TRBD2 as the D gene, but with no DNA this cannot be confirmed. The CDR3 is 15 amino acids. Germline V gives CDR1 SGHNT, CDR2 YENEEA.

This sequence joins TRBV27 and TRBJ2-7. Germline values: CDR1 MNHEY, CDR2 SMNVEV (reference sequence). There are 11 residues in the CDR3. This chain's CDR3 is CASSLSGLEYF.

The chain combines TRBV28 with TRBJ2-4; with no DNA, the TCRdb D assignment of TRBD1 cannot be verified. The CDR3 has 16 residues. Germline V gene lookup returns CDR1 MDHEN and CDR2 SYDVKM. The CDR3 reads CASSPPYRGLGNIQYF.

The rearrangement links TRBV29-1 to TRBJ2-3; the D call from TCRdb, TRBD1, cannot be confirmed without DNA. CDR1 is SQVTM, CDR2 ANQGSEA, per germline. The CDR3 has 14 residues. CDR3 protein: CSVGGTTLTDTQYF.

The chain couples TRBV14 to TRBJ1-1. The CDR3 has 15 amino acids. Per the germline V gene, CDR1 is SGHDN and CDR2 is FVKESK. The CDR3 sequence is CASSVYSGPNTEAFF.

This chain uses TRBV28 with TRBJ2-3; the D call from TCRdb, TRBD1, cannot be confirmed without DNA. In germline, CDR1 is MDHEN, CDR2 SYDVKM. The CDR3 is 16 residues long. The CDR3 region is CASSQTSPPFPDTQYF.

The V call is TRBV14, the J call TRBJ1-6; the TCRdb D gene call, TRBD1, has no DNA to confirm it. This CDR3 spans 17 amino acids. CDR1 and CDR2 from the germline V gene are SGHDN and FVKESK. CDR3 region: CASSQDSIGQGGSPLHF.

The V and J genes are TRBV10-3 and TRBJ2-2. The CDR3 runs 16 residues. CDR1 is ENHRY and CDR2 is SYGVKD in the germline V gene. CDR3 residues: CAISAEPPQNTGELFF.